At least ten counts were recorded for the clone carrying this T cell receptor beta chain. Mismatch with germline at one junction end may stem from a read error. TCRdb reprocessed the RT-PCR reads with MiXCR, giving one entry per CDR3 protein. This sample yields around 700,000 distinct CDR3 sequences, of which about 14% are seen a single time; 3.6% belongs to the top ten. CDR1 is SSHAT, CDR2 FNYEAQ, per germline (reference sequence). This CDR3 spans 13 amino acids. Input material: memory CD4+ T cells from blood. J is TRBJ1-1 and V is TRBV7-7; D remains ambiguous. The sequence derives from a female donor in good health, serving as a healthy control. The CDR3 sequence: CASSLDFGTEAFF. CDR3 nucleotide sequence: TGTGCTAGCAGCTTAGATTTCGGCACTGAAGCTTTCTTT. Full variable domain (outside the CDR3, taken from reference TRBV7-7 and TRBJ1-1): GAGVSQSPRYKVTKRGQDVTLRCDPISSHATLYWYQQALGQGPEFLTYFNYEAQPDKSGLPSDRFSAERPEGSISTLTIQRTEQRDSAMYRCASSLDFGTEAFFGQGTRLTVV.